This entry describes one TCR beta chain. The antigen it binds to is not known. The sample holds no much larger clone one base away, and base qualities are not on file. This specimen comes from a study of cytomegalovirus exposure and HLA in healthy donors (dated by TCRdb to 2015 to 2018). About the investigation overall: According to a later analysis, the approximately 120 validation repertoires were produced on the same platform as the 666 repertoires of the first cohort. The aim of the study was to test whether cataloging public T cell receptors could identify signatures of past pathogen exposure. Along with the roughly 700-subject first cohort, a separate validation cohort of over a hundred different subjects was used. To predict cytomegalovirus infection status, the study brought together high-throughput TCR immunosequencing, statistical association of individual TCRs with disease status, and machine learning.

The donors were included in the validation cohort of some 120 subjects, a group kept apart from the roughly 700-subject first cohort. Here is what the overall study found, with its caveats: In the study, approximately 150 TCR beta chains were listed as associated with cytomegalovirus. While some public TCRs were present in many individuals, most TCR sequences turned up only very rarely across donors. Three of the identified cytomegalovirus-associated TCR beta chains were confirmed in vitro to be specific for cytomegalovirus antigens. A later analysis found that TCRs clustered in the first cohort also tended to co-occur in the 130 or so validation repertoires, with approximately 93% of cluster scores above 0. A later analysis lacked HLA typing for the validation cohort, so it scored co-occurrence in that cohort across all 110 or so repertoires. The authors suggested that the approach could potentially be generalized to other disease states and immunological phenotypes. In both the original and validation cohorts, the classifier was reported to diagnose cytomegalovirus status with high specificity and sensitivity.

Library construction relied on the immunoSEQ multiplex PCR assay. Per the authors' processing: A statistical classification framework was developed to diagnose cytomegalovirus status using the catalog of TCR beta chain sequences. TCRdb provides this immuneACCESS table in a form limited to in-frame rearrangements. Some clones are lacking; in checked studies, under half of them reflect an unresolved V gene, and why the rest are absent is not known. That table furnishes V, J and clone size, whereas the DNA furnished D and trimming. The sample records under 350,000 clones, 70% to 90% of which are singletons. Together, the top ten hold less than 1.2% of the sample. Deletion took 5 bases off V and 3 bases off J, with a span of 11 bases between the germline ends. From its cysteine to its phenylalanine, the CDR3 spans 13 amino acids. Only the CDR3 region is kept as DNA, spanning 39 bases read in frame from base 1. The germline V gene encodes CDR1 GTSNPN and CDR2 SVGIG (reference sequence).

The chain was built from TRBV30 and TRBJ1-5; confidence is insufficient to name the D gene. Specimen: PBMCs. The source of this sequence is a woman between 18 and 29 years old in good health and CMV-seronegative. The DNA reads TGTGCCTGGGGTAGAGGGTTCAATCAGCCCCAGCATTTT. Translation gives CAWGRGFNQPQHF.